The 26 T cell receptor beta chains listed next were all sequenced from one sample in a study of memory CD4+ T cells and cytomegalovirus serostatus. TCRdb's copy holds only in-frame clones and misses some; the assay was immunoSEQ multiplex PCR. The table records tens of thousands of clones, around 80% of them present only once. The sort gate was single viable CD3+CD4+CD8-CD45RO+ cells for memory CD4+ T cells. Sequencing used memory CD4+ T cells from blood. All receptors come from an adult in good health and CMV-seropositive.

The rearrangement links TRBV28 to TRBJ2-2; possible D gene TRBD1, 5 bases. V lost 6 bases and J 2 bases, leaving 10 bases between the germline ends. CDR1 MDHEN and CDR2 SYDVKM come from the germline V gene. CDR3 length: 14 residues. CDR3 amino acids: CASRRQGNTGELFF. CDR3 nucleotide sequence: TGTGCCAGCAGACGGCAGGGCAACACCGGGGAGCTGTTTTTT.

This clone occurred once. This chain uses TRBV2 with TRBJ2-3, with 10 bases matching TRBD2. Germline-derived CDR1 and CDR2 are SNHLY and FYNNEI. J gave up 2 bases and V 2 bases, and 7 bases lay outside the gene matches. There are 17 residues in the CDR3. CDR3 DNA: TGTGCCAGCAGTGAACTCGGACTAGCGGTCTTCACAGATACGCAGTATTTT. This encodes CASSELGLAVFTDTQYF.

For the CDR3, the DNA is TGTGCCAGCAGCCCCCTGACAGGGGCTGGGTCACCCCTCCACTTT. It encodes CASSPLTGAGSPLHF. The chain employs TRBV5-6 and TRBJ1-6; 8 bases are a match to TRBD1. V shed 4 bases and J 10 bases; nucleotides not matched to a gene: 10. Germline V gene sequence: CDR1 SGHDT, CDR2 YYEEEE. The CDR3 loop spans 15 amino acids. Filled out from reference TRBV5-6 and TRBJ1-6, the complete variable domain reads DAGVTQSPTHLIKTRGQQVTLRCSPKSGHDTVSWYQQALGQGPQFIFQYYEEEERQRGNFPDRFSGHQFPNYSSELNVNALLLGDSALYLCASSPLTGAGSPLHFGNGTRLTVT.

The gene calls are TRBV27 and TRBJ2-1; 9 bases map to TRBD2. The CDR3 has 15 amino acids. J gave up 9 bases and V 0 bases, and 6 bases lay outside the gene matches. CDR1 and CDR2 from the germline V gene are MNHEY and SMNVEV (reference sequence). The CDR3 DNA is TGTGCCAGCAGTTTATCGGGCGGGAGGGCCCTTGAGCAGTTCTTC. Residues: CASSLSGGRALEQFF.

The chain has TRBV4-1 and TRBJ2-3, with TRBD2 matching over 8 bases. This CDR3 is built from 16 residues. Germline CDR1 reads MGHRA; CDR2 reads YSYEKL. The V gene end was trimmed by 5 bases and the J gene end by 0 bases; junction bases not matched to a gene: 7. The CDR3 coding sequence is TGCGCCAGCAGCTACCAACTAGCGGCTAGCACAGATACGCAGTATTTT. Translation: CASSYQLAASTDTQYF.

The chain employs TRBV10-1 and TRBJ1-1; TRBD1 matches at 8 bases. Per germline, CDR1 WNHNN and CDR2 SYGVQD (reference sequence). This CDR3 region has 15 residues. The ends lost 4 bases at V and 2 bases at J; junction bases unmatched: 6. As DNA, the CDR3 is TGCGCCAGCAGTGGATGGACAGGGATTAACACTGAAGCTTTCTTT. It codes for CASSGWTGINTEAFF.

This chain joins TRBV7-3 and TRBJ2-1, with TRBD2 identical over 7 bases. The V segment lost 3 bases and the J segment 9 bases; nucleotides outside the gene matches: 8. From germline, CDR1 is SGHTA and CDR2 FQGTGA. The CDR3 totals 14 residues. In nucleotides, the CDR3 is TGTGCCAGCAGCTTTTCTCGGGGGGTAGGTGAGCAGTTCTTC. Amino acid sequence: CASSFSRGVGEQFF.

The chain joins TRBV27 to TRBJ2-6, with D possibly TRBD2 on 5 matching bases. There are 17 residues in the CDR3. Germline CDR1 is MNHEY and CDR2 is SMNVEV (reference sequence). The V gene lost 5 bases and the J gene lost 0 bases, with 14 bases spanning the gap. As DNA, the CDR3 is TGTGCCAGCAGTCAGACGGCGGGCGGCTCTGGGGCCAACGTCCTGACTTTC. Amino acids: CASSQTAGGSGANVLTF.

This chain links TRBV7-8 with TRBJ2-5; D is perhaps TRBD1 or TRBD2 (5 bases each). Germline-derived CDR1 and CDR2 are SGHVS and FQNEAQ. The CDR3 sequence is 17 residues long. V lost 4 bases to trimming and J lost 4 bases, with 22 bases between them. The CDR3 DNA is TGTGCCAGCAGCTCGACGGCCGGGGCCCAAGCCCGAGAGACCCAGTACTTC. This codes for CASSSTAGAQARETQYF.

CDR3 sequence: CASSLGGGGQPQHF. CDR3 nucleotide sequence: TGTGCCAGCAGTCTGGGGGGGGGCGGGCAGCCCCAGCATTTT. The chain links TRBV7-9 to TRBJ1-5; a possible D gene is TRBD1 (6 bases). The germline gives CDR1 SEHNR, CDR2 FQNEAQ (reference sequence). The CDR3 has 14 residues. Trimming removed 6 bases from V and 7 bases from J, with 16 bases in between. The full variable domain, in which reference TRBV7-9 and TRBJ1-5 provide the parts outside the CDR3, is DTGVSQNPRHKITKRGQNVTFRCDPISEHNRLYWYRQTLGQGPEFLTYFQNEAQLEKSRLLSDRFSAERPKGSFSTLEIQRTEQGDSAMYLCASSLGGGGQPQHFGDGTRLSIL.

This chain connects TRBV9 to TRBJ1-2, with 7 nucleotides matching TRBD1. CDR1 is SGDLS and CDR2 is YYNGEE in the germline V gene. The junction had 2 bases not matched to a gene; V was cut back by 1 base and J by 5 bases. The length of the CDR3 is 13 residues. The CDR3, as DNA: TGTGCCAGCAGCGTACGGACAGGTTATGGCTACACCTTC. Protein: CASSVRTGYGYTF.

V is TRBV28 and J is TRBJ2-1; TRBD2 matches 9 bases. The germline gives CDR1 MDHEN, CDR2 SYDVKM. This CDR3 region has 16 residues. Trimming took 5 bases from V and 2 from J; bases not matched to a gene: 7. The CDR3 spells CASSHRAGGTYNEQFF. CDR3 DNA: TGTGCCAGCAGTCACCGAGCGGGAGGCACCTACAATGAGCAGTTCTTC.

V is TRBV5-1 and J is TRBJ1-3; 10 bases align to TRBD1. The germline CDR1 and CDR2 sequences are SGHRS and YFSETQ. J lost 0 bases, V lost 1 base, and 7 bases had no gene match. CDR3 size: 18 residues. This CDR3 is CASSLRSGQGISGNTIYF. Here the CDR3 DNA reads TGCGCCAGCAGCTTGCGTTCGGGACAGGGGATCTCTGGAAACACCATATATTTT.

V gene TRBV2 combines with J gene TRBJ1-2; D not resolved. This CDR3 comprises 13 residues. V was cut by 3 bases and J by 0 bases, with 5 bases left in between. Per the germline V gene, CDR1 is SNHLY and CDR2 is FYNNEI. The CDR3 spells CASSDITNYGYTF. As DNA, the CDR3 is TGTGCCAGCAGTGATATTACTAACTATGGCTACACCTTC.

This sequence joins TRBV5-5 and TRBJ1-5, with D possibly matching TRBD1 (5 bases). Per germline, CDR1 SGHKS and CDR2 YYEKEE (reference sequence). The V end was cut by 0 bases, the J end by 7 bases, with 14 bases between. CDR3 size: 15 residues. CDR3 region: CASSLEARTSQPQHF. In nucleotides, the CDR3 is TGTGCCAGCAGCTTGGAGGCCAGGACAAGCCAGCCCCAGCATTTT. Full variable domain (missing parts from reference TRBV5-5 and TRBJ1-5): DAGVTQSPTHLIKTRGQQVTLRCSPISGHKSVSWYQQVLGQGPQFIFQYYEKEERGRGNFPDRFSARQFPNYSSELNVNALLLGDSALYLCASSLEARTSQPQHFGDGTRLSIL.

V gene TRBV2 combines with J gene TRBJ2-3; 7 nucleotides align to TRBD2. V was clipped by 6 bases and J by 0 bases; unmatched bases: 6. This CDR3 region has 15 residues. CDR1 is SNHLY, CDR2 FYNNEI, per germline. The CDR3 here is CASRVASGSTDTQYF. As DNA, the CDR3 is TGTGCCAGCAGAGTCGCTAGCGGAAGCACAGATACGCAGTATTTT. Complete variable domain (other parts from reference TRBV2 and TRBJ2-3): EPEVTQTPSHQVTQMGQEVILRCVPISNHLYFYWYRQILGQKVEFLVSFYNNEISEKSEIFDDQFSVERPDGSNFTLKIRSTKLEDSAMYFCASRVASGSTDTQYFGPGTRLTVL.

V is TRBV18 and J is TRBJ1-4; D is uncertain. The ends were cut back, 6 bases at V and 0 bases at J, with 11 bases in the middle. Looked up from germline, CDR1 is KGHSH and CDR2 is LQKENI. CDR3 length equals 15 residues. The CDR3 loop reads CASSQAPATNEKLFF. For the CDR3, the DNA is TGTGCCAGCTCCCAGGCTCCCGCAACTAATGAAAAACTGTTTTTT.

This CDR3 reads CASSPPLRDGPNYGYTF. The CDR3 coding sequence is TGTGCCAGCAGCCCCCCTCTGCGTGACGGACCTAACTATGGCTACACCTTC. This chain connects TRBV7-8 to TRBJ1-2; D call uncertain. The germline gives CDR1 SGHVS, CDR2 FQNEAQ. The CDR3 spans 17 residues. Trimming removed 5 bases from V and 0 bases from J, with 19 bases in between.

The rearrangement links TRBV23-1 to TRBJ1-1, with a possible D match to TRBD1 (5 bases). TRBV23-1 is sorted into the ORF group, with uncertain function. V dropped 5 bases and J dropped 2 bases, with 12 bases sitting between them. The CDR3 has 14 residues. Here the CDR3 DNA reads TGCGCCAGCAGTTCCCAGGGTCATAACACTGAAGCTTTCTTT. This sequence encodes CASSSQGHNTEAFF.

This rearrangement joins TRBV2 to TRBJ1-1; perhaps TRBD1 as D (6 bases). Germline-derived CDR1 and CDR2 are SNHLY and FYNNEI. This CDR3 is built from 13 residues. V lost 5 bases and J lost 6, with 13 bases in between. CDR3 bases: TGTGCCAGCAGTATACCAGGGGTATCTGAAGCTTTCTTT. Its protein product is CASSIPGVSEAFF.

Worth noting for this clone: In the same sample, other DNA sequences code for this CDR3. The chain combines TRBV18 with TRBJ2-5; a possible D gene is TRBD1 (5 bases). Germline V gene lookup returns CDR1 KGHSH and CDR2 LQKENI. V was trimmed by 4 bases and J by 2 bases, leaving 8 bases between them. CDR3 length equals 13 residues. In nucleotides, the CDR3 is TGTGCCAGCTCACTGGACATACAAGAGACCCAGTACTTC. This encodes CASSLDIQETQYF.

The J gene is TRBJ1-6, the V gene TRBV9; TRBD1 is a possible D gene (5 bases). Trimming removed 7 bases at V and 12 bases at J, with 17 bases between. CDR3 length equals 13 residues. The germline CDR1 and CDR2 sequences are SGDLS and YYNGEE. CDR3 sequence reads: CASRRGEGLPLHF. The DNA for the CDR3 is TGTGCCAGCCGGCGAGGGGAGGGTTTACCCCTCCACTTT.

V and J are TRBV7-2 and TRBJ2-7, with 7 bases aligning to TRBD2. V dropped 5 bases and J dropped 2; count of bases not matched to a gene: 6. Germline CDR1 reads SGHTA; CDR2 reads FQGNSA. The CDR3 covers 14 residues. In DNA form, the CDR3 reads TGTGCCAGCAGCCCTGGACGGGGGGCCTACGAGCAGTACTTC. Encoded protein: CASSPGRGAYEQYF.

About this clone itself: The same CDR3 is also encoded by other DNA sequences in this sample. The V gene is TRBV7-3, the J gene TRBJ2-3; no firm D call. The CDR3 consists of 14 residues. Germline-derived CDR1 and CDR2 are SGHTA and FQGTGA. V lost 2 bases and J 0 bases, leaving 6 bases between the germline ends. The CDR3 is CASSLGPSTDTQYF. Here the CDR3 DNA reads TGTGCCAGCAGCTTAGGACCTAGCACAGATACGCAGTATTTT. Supplemented by reference TRBV7-3 and TRBJ2-3, the full variable domain reads GAGVSQTPSNKVTEKGKYVELRCDPISGHTALYWYRQSLGQGPEFLIYFQGTGAADDSGLPNDRFFAVRPEGSVSTLKIQRTERGDSAVYLCASSLGPSTDTQYFGPGTRLTVL.

This clone was observed a single time. The rearrangement links TRBV10-1 to TRBJ2-7; D is uncertain. Per the germline V gene, CDR1 is WNHNN and CDR2 is SYGVQD (reference sequence). This CDR3 contains 13 residues. V was pared by 4 bases and J by 6 bases, with 13 bases between. CDR3 sequence reads: CASSVSFRGEQYF. CDR3 sequence (DNA): TGCGCCAGCAGTGTTAGTTTCCGCGGCGAGCAGTACTTC.

The V gene is TRBV9, the J gene TRBJ2-7, with D perhaps TRBD1 (5 bases). Between the trimmed V and J ends, which lost 3 bases and 3 bases, there was a span of 13 bases. The V gene's germline CDR1 is SGDLS and CDR2 YYNGEE. The CDR3 extends over 14 amino acids. CDR3 DNA: TGTGCCAGCAGCGGGACGCCTCAGGGCTACGAGCAGTACTTC. This translates into CASSGTPQGYEQYF.